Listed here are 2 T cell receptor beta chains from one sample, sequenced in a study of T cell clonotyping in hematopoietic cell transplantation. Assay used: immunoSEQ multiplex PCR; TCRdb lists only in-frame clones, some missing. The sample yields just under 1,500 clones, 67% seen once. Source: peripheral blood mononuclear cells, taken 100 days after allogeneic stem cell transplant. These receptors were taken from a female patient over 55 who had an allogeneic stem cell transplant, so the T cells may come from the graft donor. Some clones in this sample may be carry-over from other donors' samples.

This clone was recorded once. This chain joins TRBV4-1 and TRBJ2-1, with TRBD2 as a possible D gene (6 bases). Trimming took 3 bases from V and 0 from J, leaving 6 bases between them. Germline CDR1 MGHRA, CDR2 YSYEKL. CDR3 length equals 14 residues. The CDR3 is CASSQGGSYNEQFF. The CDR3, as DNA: TGCGCCAGCAGCCAGGGGGGCTCCTACAATGAGCAGTTCTTC.

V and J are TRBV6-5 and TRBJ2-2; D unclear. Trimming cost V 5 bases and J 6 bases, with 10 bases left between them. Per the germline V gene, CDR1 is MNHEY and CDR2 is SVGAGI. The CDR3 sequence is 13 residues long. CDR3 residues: CASSPSESGELFF. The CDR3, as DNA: TGTGCCAGCAGTCCCAGCGAATCCGGGGAGCTGTTTTTT.